The rows below give T cell receptor beta chains drawn from one sample of a study of T cell changes during pregnancy in multiple sclerosis. Produced via immunoSEQ multiplex PCR; TCRdb's table is partial and in-frame only. There are about 76,000 clones in the sample; roughly 89% occur only once, and around 3.5% lies in the top ten. The specimen comprised peripheral blood, sampled after pregnancy. The source is a female donor in good health, enrolled as a control in a pregnancy study. The CDR3 runs from the conserved cysteine through the conserved F or W. The D gene is left open where the match is weak. Part of the rows lack a size; the others show once, few, many or a class for expanded clones.

j_call v_call d_call clone_size cdr3_aa cdr3_nt
TRBJ2-7 TRBV7-8 TRBD2 - CASSTSLAELPYEQYF TGTGCCAGCAGCACGTCCCTAGCGGAGCTTCCCTACGAGCAGTACTTC
TRBJ2-1 TRBV6-5 - - CASRRQLPYNEQFF TGTGCCAGCAGACGACAGTTACCCTACAATGAGCAGTTCTTC
TRBJ2-5 TRBV2 - - CASSGTGIQETQYF TGTGCCAGCAGTGGAACAGGGATTCAAGAGACCCAGTACTTC
TRBJ2-5 TRBV6-1 - - CASSEREGFGQETQYF TGTGCCAGCAGTGAAAGAGAGGGATTTGGGCAAGAGACCCAGTACTTC
TRBJ2-3 TRBV27 - once CASSFLSGDTQYF TGTGCCAGCAGTTTTCTGTCAGGGGATACGCAGTATTTT
TRBJ1-1 TRBV11-2 - - CASSLAFQGGNTEAFF TGTGCCAGCAGCTTAGCATTTCAGGGAGGGAACACTGAAGCTTTCTTT
TRBJ2-1 TRBV27 TRBD1 - CASKGRQGDDNEQFF TGTGCCAGCAAAGGGCGACAGGGGGACGACAATGAGCAGTTCTTC
TRBJ2-1 TRBV5-1 - - CASSLVGSIIF TGCGCCAGCAGCTTGGTGGGTAGCATAATCTTC
TRBJ2-1 TRBV28 - once CATTRGAGSNEQFF TGTGCCACAACCCGGGGGGCTGGATCGAATGAGCAGTTCTTC
TRBJ1-1 TRBV28 TRBD1 - CASSFLDRALNTEAFF TGTGCCAGCAGTTTTCTGGACAGGGCACTGAACACTGAAGCTTTCTTT
TRBJ2-7 TRBV5-1 TRBD2 once CASSLAGGRYEQYF TGCGCCAGCAGCTTGGCGGGGGGTAGGTACGAGCAGTACTTC
TRBJ1-6 TRBV6-6 - - CASRAGDLGSPLHF TGTGCCAGCAGGGCGGGGGACCTGGGATCACCCCTCCACTTT
TRBJ2-7 TRBV5-1 TRBD2 - CASSSGLAGDLPYEQYF TGCGCCAGCAGCTCCGGACTAGCGGGAGACTTACCCTACGAGCAGTACTTC
TRBJ2-1 TRBV29-1 TRBD2 - CSAGLADNEQFF TGCAGCGCCGGACTAGCGGACAATGAGCAGTTCTTC
TRBJ1-6 TRBV14 - - CASSQVWEPSSPLHF TGTGCCAGCAGCCAAGTGTGGGAGCCAAGTTCACCCCTCCACTTT
TRBJ1-5 TRBV7-9 - once CASSHPGNNQPQHF TGTGCCAGCAGCCACCCAGGGAACAATCAGCCCCAGCATTTT
TRBJ2-3 TRBV29-1 TRBD2 - CSVRGGGADTQYF TGCAGCGTCCGTGGCGGGGGGGCAGATACGCAGTATTTT
TRBJ1-1 TRBV5-1 TRBD1 - CASSEPDRGTEAFF TGCGCCAGCAGCGAACCGGACAGGGGCACTGAAGCTTTCTTT
TRBJ2-3 TRBV29-1 - - CSVGGGRGDTQYF TGCAGCGTTGGCGGGGGCCGGGGAGATACGCAGTATTTT
TRBJ1-1 TRBV29-1 - - CSVSRRGHHTEAFF TGCAGCGTCTCTCGACGCGGACATCACACTGAAGCTTTCTTT
TRBJ1-3 TRBV5-8 TRBD1 - CASSPTGIFAGNTIYF TGTGCCAGCAGCCCGACAGGGATTTTTGCTGGAAACACCATATATTTT
TRBJ2-1 TRBV9 TRBD1 - CASSVTGAGYNEQFF TGTGCCAGCAGCGTCACAGGGGCCGGCTACAATGAGCAGTTCTTC
TRBJ2-7 TRBV27 - - CASSLQAGTYEQYF TGTGCCAGCAGTTTACAGGCAGGGACCTACGAGCAGTACTTC
TRBJ2-7 TRBV7-2 TRBD1 - CASSSRQGSAYEQYF TGTGCCAGCAGCTCAAGACAGGGTAGCGCCTACGAGCAGTACTTC
TRBJ2-2 TRBV4-1 TRBD2 once CASSQEARQLAGGTGELFF TGCGCCAGCAGCCAGGAAGCGAGGCAACTAGCGGGAGGCACCGGGGAGCTGTTTTTT
TRBJ2-7 TRBV5-1 - - CASSSYEQYF TGCGCCAGCAGCTCATACGAGCAGTACTTC
TRBJ1-1 TRBV5-1 - few CASSLEQPNTEAFF TGCGCCAGCAGCTTGGAACAGCCGAACACTGAAGCTTTCTTT
TRBJ2-7 TRBV11-2 - - CASSYFHEQYF TGTGCCAGCAGCTACTTTCACGAGCAGTACTTC
TRBJ2-7 TRBV20-1 - - CSAGENYEQYF TGCAGTGCGGGAGAGAACTACGAGCAGTACTTC
TRBJ2-7 TRBV4-3 - - CASSLSPGEEQYF TGCGCCAGCAGCCTAAGCCCGGGTGAGGAGCAGTACTTC
TRBJ2-5 TRBV27 - - CASSPADRDGETQYF TGTGCCAGCAGTCCCGCCGACCGGGATGGGGAGACCCAGTACTTC
TRBJ1-1 TRBV7-2 - - CASSPQGQGAFF TGTGCCAGCAGCCCGCAGGGCCAGGGGGCTTTCTTT
TRBJ2-1 TRBV5-6 - - CASTPGKFHNEQFF TGTGCCAGCACCCCCGGGAAGTTTCACAATGAGCAGTTCTTC
TRBJ1-2 TRBV19 TRBD1 - CASRIGAGGYGYTF TGTGCCAGTAGAATTGGGGCAGGGGGCTATGGCTACACCTTC
TRBJ2-3 TRBV28 TRBD2 - CASSLRTSGTDTQYF TGTGCCAGCAGTTTAAGGACTAGCGGGACAGATACGCAGTATTTT
TRBJ1-1 TRBV7-2 - once CASSPQSGGNTEAFF TGTGCCAGCAGCCCCCAGAGCGGGGGGAACACTGAAGCTTTCTTT
TRBJ1-4 TRBV4-2 - - CASSQAVGESNEKLFF TGTGCCAGCAGCCAAGCGGTCGGGGAATCTAATGAAAAACTGTTTTTT
TRBJ1-5 TRBV1 - - CTSSHRQSNQPQHF TGCACCAGCAGCCATCGACAGAGCAATCAGCCCCAGCATTTT
TRBJ1-4 TRBV5-4 - - CASSLDGGGLEKLFF TGTGCCAGCAGCCTGGACGGGGGTGGCCTTGAAAAACTGTTTTTT
TRBJ1-2 TRBV5-4 TRBD1 - CASSLGQGVSYGYTF TGTGCCAGCAGCTTGGGCCAGGGGGTTAGCTATGGCTACACCTTC
TRBJ2-7 TRBV7-9 TRBD2 - CASSLGLARYEQYF TGTGCCAGCAGTTTAGGACTAGCACGATACGAGCAGTACTTC
TRBJ1-5 TRBV19 TRBD1 - CASSVVGGTQPQHF TGTGCCAGTAGCGTGGTAGGGGGCACTCAGCCCCAGCATTTT
TRBJ2-7 TRBV30 TRBD2 once CAWNHGLAGDEQYF TGTGCCTGGAACCACGGACTAGCGGGAGACGAGCAGTACTTC
TRBJ1-4 TRBV27 - - CASSFLVRGIEEKLFF TGTGCCAGCAGTTTCCTCGTCCGGGGGATCGAGGAAAAACTGTTTTTT
TRBJ1-1 TRBV28 - once CASVGQVGAEAFF TGTGCCAGCGTGGGGCAGGTGGGCGCTGAAGCTTTCTTT
TRBJ2-7 TRBV28 - - CASSFRGREQYF TGTGCCAGCAGTTTCAGGGGCCGCGAGCAGTACTTC
TRBJ1-5 TRBV6-5 - - CASGGHSNQPQHF TGTGCCAGCGGCGGGCATAGCAATCAGCCCCAGCATTTT
TRBJ1-6 TRBV9 - - CASSVARGGEGSYNSPLHF TGTGCCAGCAGCGTAGCCAGAGGAGGGGAGGGGTCCTATAATTCACCCCTCCACTTT
TRBJ2-1 TRBV25-1 TRBD1 - CASRTGATYNEQFF TGTGCCAGCAGGACAGGGGCTACCTACAATGAGCAGTTCTTC
TRBJ2-3 TRBV15 - - CATSTEGGPTDTQYF TGTGCCACCAGCACCGAGGGGGGGCCCACAGATACGCAGTATTTT
TRBJ2-7 TRBV29-1 TRBD1 - CSVPTGGPGEQYF TGCAGCGTACCGACAGGGGGTCCGGGCGAGCAGTACTTC
TRBJ2-1 TRBV2 TRBD1 - CASSGDRDSSYNEQFF TGTGCCAGCAGTGGGGACAGAGATAGCTCCTACAATGAGCAGTTCTTC
TRBJ1-5 TRBV28 TRBD1 - CASSFSGGGNQPQHF TGTGCCAGCAGTTTCTCAGGGGGCGGCAATCAGCCCCAGCATTTT
TRBJ1-1 TRBV6-4 - - CATDTDKNTEAFF TGTGCCACCGACACGGATAAGAACACTGAAGCTTTCTTT
TRBJ1-3 TRBV10-3 - - CAISDKDRRGNTIYF TGTGCCATCAGTGATAAGGACAGACGAGGAAACACCATATATTTT
TRBJ2-5 TRBV7-2 TRBD1 - CASSLATGGGETQYF TGTGCCAGCAGCTTAGCCACAGGGGGAGGAGAGACCCAGTACTTC
TRBJ1-2 TRBV5-1 - - CASSLGSGGYTF TGCGCCAGCAGCTTGGGGTCCGGTGGCTACACCTTC
TRBJ2-1 TRBV28 - - CASSKQGTLSYNEQFF TGTGCCAGCAGCAAACAGGGCACCCTTTCCTACAATGAGCAGTTCTTC
TRBJ1-2 TRBV5-1 TRBD1 - CASSLSAGQGGYGYTF TGCGCCAGCAGCTTATCTGCGGGACAGGGAGGGTATGGCTACACCTTC